The sequence of this T cell receptor beta chain was determined in a study of blood T cell repertoires in COVID-19 (dated by TCRdb to 2018 to 2021). Looking at the study overall: Collaborator samples came from the United States, Italy and Spain and covered acute and convalescent phases of COVID-19. The material from the prospective study consisted of cDNA or gDNA derived from T cells, B-cell-depleted T cells, or PBMCs. The dataset comprised deeply sampled blood TCRbeta repertoires from subjects exposed to, actively infected with, or recovered from COVID-19. The repertoires were released in a freely available public database intended as a resource for research on the immune response to SARS-CoV-2. Samples were obtained from the ongoing ImmuneRACE study (first 160 participants) and from 1,254 subjects provided by 6 global collaborators. Sample metadata almost always included a de-identified subject ID, COVID-19 status, age in years and sex. Where available, HLA class I and class II types were obtained from metadata supplied by the sample provider rather than from assay-based typing.

Whole blood was collected in K2EDTA tubes by collaborating institutions according to the institutions' own protocols. For TCRbeta analysis, collaborators shipped samples in one of three forms: frozen whole blood, isolated PBMCs, or DNA extracted from either of those sample types. TCRbeta CDR3 regions were amplified from genomic DNA by means of the immunoSEQ Assay, a bias-controlled multiplex PCR. On the study's bioinformatics: Within the assay, amplification of reference gene primers was used to estimate how many nucleated cells each sample contained. Sequence reads were collapsed and filtered to measure the absolute abundance of every unique TCRbeta CDR3 rearrangement. For each sample, productive Simpson clonality was calculated by taking the square root of Simpson's diversity index across productive rearrangements. Here the immuneACCESS table is served through TCRdb, limited to in-frame sequences with V and J called. Missing clones are a known gap in these copies; in checked studies unresolved V genes cover under half, and the rest lacks a known reason. That table gives V, J and clone size, and the DNA gave D and trimming. This sample has 60,000 or so clones in its table, and about 89% of those were observed once. Of the sample, around 1.6% is held by the ten largest clones.

Reading from cysteine to phenylalanine, the CDR3 counts 13 amino acids. Only the CDR3 DNA stays, 39 bases, in frame from base 1. Trimming at the junction amounts to 5 bases on V and 8 bases on J, and the germline ends lie 13 bases apart. Taken from the germline V gene (reference sequence), the CDR1 and CDR2 loops are SEHNR and FQNEAQ. This clone has a handful of counts. Its antigen remains unidentified. Per-base qualities were not stored, and no clone one base away is much larger. Findings and caveats that apply to the study as a whole: The quantity of clinical and demographic metadata differed by source and by participant and was supplied without curation.

Specimen: peripheral blood. This TCR was recovered from a man in his sixties with acute or convalescent COVID-19. The chain joins TRBV7-9 to TRBJ2-4; a tentative D call is TRBD1 (6 bases match). The sequenced DNA is TGTGCCAGCAGCCCCGGGACAACACACATTCAGTACTTC. Translated, this is CASSPGTTHIQYF.